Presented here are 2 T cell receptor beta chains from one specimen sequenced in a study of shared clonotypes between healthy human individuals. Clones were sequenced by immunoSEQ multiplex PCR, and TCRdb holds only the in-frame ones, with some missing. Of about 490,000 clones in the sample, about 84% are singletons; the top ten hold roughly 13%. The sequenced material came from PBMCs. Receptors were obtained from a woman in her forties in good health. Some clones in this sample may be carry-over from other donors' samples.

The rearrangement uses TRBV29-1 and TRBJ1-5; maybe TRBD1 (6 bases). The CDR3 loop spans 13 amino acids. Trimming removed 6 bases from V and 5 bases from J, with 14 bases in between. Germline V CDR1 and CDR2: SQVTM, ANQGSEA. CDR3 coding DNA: TGCAGCGTGGGCAGGGGAGTGGATCAGCCCCAGCATTTT. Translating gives CSVGRGVDQPQHF. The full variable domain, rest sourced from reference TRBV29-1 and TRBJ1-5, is SAVISQKPSRDICQRGTSLTIQCQVDSQVTMMFWYRQQPGQSLTLIATANQGSEATYESGFVIDKFPISRPNLTFSTLTVSNMSPEDSSIYLCSVGRGVDQPQHFGDGTRLSIL.

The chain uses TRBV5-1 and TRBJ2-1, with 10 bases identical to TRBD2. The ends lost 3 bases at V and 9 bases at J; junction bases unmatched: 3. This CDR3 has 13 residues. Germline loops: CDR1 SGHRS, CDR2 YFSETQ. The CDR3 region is CASSSGLAVEQFF. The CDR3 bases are TGCGCCAGCAGCTCAGGACTAGCGGTTGAGCAGTTCTTC.